This record looks at one TCR beta chain sequence and its context. Its antigen is still unknown. This specimen belongs to a study of cytomegalovirus exposure and HLA in healthy donors. Overall study findings and caveats: Analysis performed later showed TCR beta chains linked to HLA being more clonally expanded than equally common others. CMV serostatus was the sole immune exposure data available. Roughly uniform depth of sequencing across donors was assumed in presence/absence analyses.

The PCR was carried out with 60 Vbeta primers and 13 Jbeta primers. Here immunoSEQ multiplex PCR was the method, and the copy in TCRdb shows in-frame clones only, minus some. This sample's table reports about 200,000 clones. Germline V gene sequence: CDR1 SGHDT, CDR2 YYEEEE. This CDR3 is 14 amino acids long. Trimming removed 3 bases at V and 4 bases at J, with 12 bases between. The chain employs TRBV5-6 and TRBJ2-3; TRBD2 is a possible D gene (6 bases). Sample: PBMCs. The sequence derives from a girl aged 2 to 9 in good health and CMV-seropositive. The CDR3 here is CASSSWAGPDTQYF. The CDR3 nucleotides are TGTGCCAGCAGCTCTTGGGCGGGACCAGATACGCAGTATTTT.